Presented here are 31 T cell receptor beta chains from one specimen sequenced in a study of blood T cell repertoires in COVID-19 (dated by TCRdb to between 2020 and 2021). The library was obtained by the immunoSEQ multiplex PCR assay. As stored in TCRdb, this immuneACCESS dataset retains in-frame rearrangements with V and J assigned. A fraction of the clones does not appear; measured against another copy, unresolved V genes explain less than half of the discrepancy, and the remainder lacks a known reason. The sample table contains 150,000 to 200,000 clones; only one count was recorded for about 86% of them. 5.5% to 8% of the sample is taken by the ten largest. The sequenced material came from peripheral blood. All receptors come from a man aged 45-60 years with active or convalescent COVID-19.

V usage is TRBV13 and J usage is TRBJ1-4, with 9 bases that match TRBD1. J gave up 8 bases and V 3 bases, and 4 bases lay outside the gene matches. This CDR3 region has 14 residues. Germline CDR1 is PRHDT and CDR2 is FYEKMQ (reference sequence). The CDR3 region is CASSFNRGREKLFF. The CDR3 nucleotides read TGTGCCAGCAGCTTCAACAGGGGGCGCGAAAAACTGTTTTTT.

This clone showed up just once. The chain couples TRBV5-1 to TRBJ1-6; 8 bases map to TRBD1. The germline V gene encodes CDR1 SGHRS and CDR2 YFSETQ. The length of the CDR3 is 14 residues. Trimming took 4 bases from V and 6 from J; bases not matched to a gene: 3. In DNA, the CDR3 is TGCGCCAGCAGCCGGGACAGGTTTAATTCACCCCTCCACTTT. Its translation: CASSRDRFNSPLHF.

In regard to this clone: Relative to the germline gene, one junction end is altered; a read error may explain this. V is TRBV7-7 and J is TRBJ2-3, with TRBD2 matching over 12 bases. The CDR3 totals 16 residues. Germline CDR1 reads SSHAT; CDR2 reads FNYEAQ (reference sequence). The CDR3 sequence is CASSSGTSGPTDTQYF. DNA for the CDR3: TGTGCTAGCAGCTCTGGGACTAGCGGGCCCACAGATACGCAGTATTTT. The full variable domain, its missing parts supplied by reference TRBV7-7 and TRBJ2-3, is GAGVSQSPRYKVTKRGQDVTLRCDPISSHATLYWYQQALGQGPEFLTYFNYEAQPDKSGLPSDRFSAERPEGSISTLTIQRTEQRDSAMYRCASSSGTSGPTDTQYFGPGTRLTVL.

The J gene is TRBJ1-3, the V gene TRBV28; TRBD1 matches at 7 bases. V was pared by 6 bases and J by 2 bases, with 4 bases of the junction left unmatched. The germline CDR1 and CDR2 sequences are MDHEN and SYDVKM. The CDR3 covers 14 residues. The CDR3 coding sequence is TGTGCCAGCAGACGAGGACAGGCTGGAAACACCATATATTTT. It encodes CASRRGQAGNTIYF.

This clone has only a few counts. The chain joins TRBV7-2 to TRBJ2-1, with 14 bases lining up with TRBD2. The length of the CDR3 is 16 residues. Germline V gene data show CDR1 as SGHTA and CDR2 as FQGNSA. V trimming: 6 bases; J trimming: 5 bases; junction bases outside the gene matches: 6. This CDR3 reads CASRRLAGGLHNEQFF. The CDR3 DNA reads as TGTGCCAGCAGGAGACTAGCGGGAGGGTTACACAATGAGCAGTTCTTC.

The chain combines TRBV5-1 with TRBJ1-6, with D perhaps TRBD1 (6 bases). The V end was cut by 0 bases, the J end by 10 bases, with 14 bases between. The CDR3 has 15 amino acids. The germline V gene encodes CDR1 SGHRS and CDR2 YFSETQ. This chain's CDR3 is CASSLEGGTGSPLHF. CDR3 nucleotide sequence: TGCGCCAGCAGCTTGGAAGGAGGAACAGGGTCACCCCTCCACTTT.

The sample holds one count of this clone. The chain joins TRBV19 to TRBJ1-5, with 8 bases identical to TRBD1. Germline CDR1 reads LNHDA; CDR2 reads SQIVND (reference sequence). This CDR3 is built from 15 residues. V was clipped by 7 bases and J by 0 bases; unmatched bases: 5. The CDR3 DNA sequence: TGTGCCAGTACCGTGACAGGGGATAGCAATCAGCCCCAGCATTTT. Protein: CASTVTGDSNQPQHF. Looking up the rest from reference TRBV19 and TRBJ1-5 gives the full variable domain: DGGITQSPKYLFRKEGQNVTLSCEQNLNHDAMYWYRQDPGQGLRLIYYSQIVNDFQKGDIAEGYSVSREKKESFPLTVTSAQKNPTAFYLCASTVTGDSNQPQHFGDGTRLSIL.

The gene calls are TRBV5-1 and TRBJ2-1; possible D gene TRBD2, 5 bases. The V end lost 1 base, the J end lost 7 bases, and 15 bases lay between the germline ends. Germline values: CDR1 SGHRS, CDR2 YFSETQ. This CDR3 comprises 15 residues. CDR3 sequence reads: CASSLPGGGLNEQFF. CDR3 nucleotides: TGCGCCAGCAGCTTGCCAGGCGGCGGGCTGAATGAGCAGTTCTTC.

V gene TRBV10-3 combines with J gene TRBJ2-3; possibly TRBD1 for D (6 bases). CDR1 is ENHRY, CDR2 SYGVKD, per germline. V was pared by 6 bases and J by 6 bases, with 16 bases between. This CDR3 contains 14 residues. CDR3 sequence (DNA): TGTGCCATCAGGGGGACAACCCTTGGGGATACGCAGTATTTT. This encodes CAIRGTTLGDTQYF.

The CDR3 loop is CASSPRDSSAYEQYF. The DNA of the CDR3 is TGTGCCAGCTCACCAAGGGACTCCTCGGCTTACGAGCAGTACTTC. V and J are TRBV18 and TRBJ2-7, with TRBD2 as a possible D gene (6 bases). V shed 2 bases and J shed 4 bases, with 15 bases lying between them. The CDR3 contains 15 residues. CDR1 and CDR2 (germline): KGHSH, LQKENI.

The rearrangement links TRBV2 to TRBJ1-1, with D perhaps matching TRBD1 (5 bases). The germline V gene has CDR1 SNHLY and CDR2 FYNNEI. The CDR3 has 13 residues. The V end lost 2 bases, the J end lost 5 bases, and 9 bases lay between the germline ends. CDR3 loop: CASSERQYTEAFF. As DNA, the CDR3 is TGTGCCAGCAGTGAACGACAGTATACTGAAGCTTTCTTT.

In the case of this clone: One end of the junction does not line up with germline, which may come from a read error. DNA for the CDR3: TGTGTCAGCAGCCGAGGTAACGAGCAGTACTTC. Its translation: CVSSRGNEQYF. The genes are TRBV3-1 (or the pseudogene TRBV3-2) and TRBJ2-7; D gene uncertain. CDR3 length: 11 residues. Per germline, CDR1 LGHDT and CDR2 YNNKEL (reference sequence).

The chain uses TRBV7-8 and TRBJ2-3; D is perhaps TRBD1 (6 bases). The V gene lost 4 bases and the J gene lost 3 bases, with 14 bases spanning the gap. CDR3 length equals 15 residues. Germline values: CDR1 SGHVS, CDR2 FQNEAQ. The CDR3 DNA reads TGTGCCAGCAGCTACGGGGCAGGGGAAACAGATACGCAGTATTTT. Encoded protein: CASSYGAGETDTQYF.

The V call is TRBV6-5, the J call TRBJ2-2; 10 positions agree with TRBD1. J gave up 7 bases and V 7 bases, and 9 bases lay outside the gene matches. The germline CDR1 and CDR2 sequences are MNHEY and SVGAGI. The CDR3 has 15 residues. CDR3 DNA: TGTGCCAGCACCGAGACAGGGGGCTACGACGGGGAGCTGTTTTTT. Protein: CASTETGGYDGELFF.

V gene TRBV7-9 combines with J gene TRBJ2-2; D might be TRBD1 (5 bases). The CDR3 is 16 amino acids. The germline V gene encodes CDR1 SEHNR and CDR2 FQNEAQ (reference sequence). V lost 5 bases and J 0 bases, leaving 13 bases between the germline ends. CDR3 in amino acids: CASSQGAAPNTGELFF. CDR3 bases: TGTGCCAGCAGCCAAGGGGCTGCCCCGAACACCGGGGAGCTGTTTTTT.

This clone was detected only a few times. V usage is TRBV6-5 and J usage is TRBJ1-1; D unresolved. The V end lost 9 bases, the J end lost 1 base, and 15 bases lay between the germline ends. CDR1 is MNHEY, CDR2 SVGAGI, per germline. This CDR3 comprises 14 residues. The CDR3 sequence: CASTIGGWNTEAFF. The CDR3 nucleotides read TGTGCCAGTACTATCGGCGGGTGGAACACTGAAGCTTTCTTT.

As DNA, the CDR3 is TGTGCCAGCAACCTAGTAATATACAATGAGCAGTTCTTC. Translating gives CASNLVIYNEQFF. The chain has TRBV2 and TRBJ2-1; D unresolved. CDR3 length: 13 amino acids. The V end lost 7 bases, the J end lost 4 bases, and 11 bases lay between the germline ends. The germline gives CDR1 SNHLY, CDR2 FYNNEI.

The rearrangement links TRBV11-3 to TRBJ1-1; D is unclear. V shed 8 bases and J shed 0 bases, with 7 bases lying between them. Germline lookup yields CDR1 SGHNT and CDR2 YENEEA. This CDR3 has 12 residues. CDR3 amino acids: CASGQLNTEAFF. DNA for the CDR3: TGTGCCAGCGGGCAGCTGAACACTGAAGCTTTCTTT.

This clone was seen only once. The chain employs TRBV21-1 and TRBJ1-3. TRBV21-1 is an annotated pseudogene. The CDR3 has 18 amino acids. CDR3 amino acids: CASSKVPDCRKIGNTIYF. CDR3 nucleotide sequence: TGTGCCAGCAGCAAAGTTCCGGACTGTAGGAAAATTGGAAACACCATATATTTT.

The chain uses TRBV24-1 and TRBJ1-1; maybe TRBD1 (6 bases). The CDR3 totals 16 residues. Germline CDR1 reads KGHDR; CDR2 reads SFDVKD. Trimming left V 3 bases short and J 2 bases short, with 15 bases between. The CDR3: CATSDAPGQGNTEAFF. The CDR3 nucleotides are TGTGCCACCAGTGATGCACCGGGACAAGGAAACACTGAAGCTTTCTTT.

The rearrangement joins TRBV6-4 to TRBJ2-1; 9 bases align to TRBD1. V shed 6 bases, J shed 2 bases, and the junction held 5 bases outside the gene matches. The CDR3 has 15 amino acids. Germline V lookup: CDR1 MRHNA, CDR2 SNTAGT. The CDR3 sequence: CASSLGTGTYNEQFF. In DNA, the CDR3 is TGTGCCAGCAGCCTTGGGACAGGGACCTACAATGAGCAGTTCTTC.

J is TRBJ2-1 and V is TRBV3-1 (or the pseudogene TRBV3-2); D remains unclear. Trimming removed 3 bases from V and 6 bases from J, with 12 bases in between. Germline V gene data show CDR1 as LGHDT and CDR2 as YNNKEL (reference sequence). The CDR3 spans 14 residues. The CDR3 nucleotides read TGTGCCAGCAGCCACGCCCGTTCGGGCAATGAGCAGTTCTTC. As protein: CASSHARSGNEQFF.

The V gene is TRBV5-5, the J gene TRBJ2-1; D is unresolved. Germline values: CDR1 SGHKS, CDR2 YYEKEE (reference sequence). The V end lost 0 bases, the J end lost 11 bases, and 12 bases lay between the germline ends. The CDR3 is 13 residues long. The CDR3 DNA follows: TGTGCCAGCAGCTTGGCCAGGCAGCAGAAGCAGTTCTTC. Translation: CASSLARQQKQFF.

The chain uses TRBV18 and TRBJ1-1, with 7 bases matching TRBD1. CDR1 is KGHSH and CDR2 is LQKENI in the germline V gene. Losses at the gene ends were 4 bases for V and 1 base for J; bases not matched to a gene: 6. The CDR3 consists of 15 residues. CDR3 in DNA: TGTGCCAGCTCACGCTCCGGGACAGAGAACACTGAAGCTTTCTTT. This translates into CASSRSGTENTEAFF.

This CDR3 reads CASSSRLAQLHSYNEQFF. CDR3 coding DNA: TGTGCCAGCAGCTCCCGGCTAGCGCAATTACACTCCTACAATGAGCAGTTCTTC. The chain has TRBV9 and TRBJ2-1, with D possibly matching TRBD2 (6 bases). The germline V gene has CDR1 SGDLS and CDR2 YYNGEE. The ends were cut back, 4 bases at V and 0 bases at J, with 20 bases in the middle. The CDR3 sequence is 18 residues long.

Here the CDR3 reads CASSVDSETQYF. The CDR3 DNA follows: TGTGCCAGCAGCGTAGACTCGGAGACCCAGTACTTC. This rearrangement joins TRBV9 to TRBJ2-5; the D is unclear. The V gene lost 0 bases and the J gene lost 5 bases, with 5 bases spanning the gap. The CDR3 is 12 amino acids. Germline V CDR1 and CDR2: SGDLS, YYNGEE.

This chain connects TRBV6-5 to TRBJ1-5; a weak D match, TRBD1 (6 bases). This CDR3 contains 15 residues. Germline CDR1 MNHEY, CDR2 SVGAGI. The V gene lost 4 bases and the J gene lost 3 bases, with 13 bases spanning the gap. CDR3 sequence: CASSSSYRANQPQHF. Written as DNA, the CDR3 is TGTGCCAGCAGTTCATCTTACAGGGCCAATCAGCCCCAGCATTTT.

CDR3 sequence (DNA): TGTGCCAGCAGCCAGGACAGGGGATGGACTGAAGCTTTCTTT. It translates to CASSQDRGWTEAFF. The chain is built from TRBV5-8 and TRBJ1-1; 9 bases are shared with TRBD1. There are 14 residues in the CDR3. In germline, CDR1 is SGHTS, CDR2 YDEGEE. The V segment lost 4 bases and the J segment 5 bases; nucleotides outside the gene matches: 6.

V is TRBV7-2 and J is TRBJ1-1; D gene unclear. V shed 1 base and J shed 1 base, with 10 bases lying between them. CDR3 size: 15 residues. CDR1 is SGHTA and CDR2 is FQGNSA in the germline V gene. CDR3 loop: CASSLVSGGNTEAFF. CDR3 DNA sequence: TGTGCCAGCAGCTTAGTGTCGGGAGGGAACACTGAAGCTTTCTTT.

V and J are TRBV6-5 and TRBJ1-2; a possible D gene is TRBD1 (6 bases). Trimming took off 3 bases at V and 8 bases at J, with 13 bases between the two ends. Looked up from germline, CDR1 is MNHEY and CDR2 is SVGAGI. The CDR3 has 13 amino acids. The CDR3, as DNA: TGTGCCAGCAGTTATTCTCACAGGGAAGGCTACACCTTC. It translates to CASSYSHREGYTF.

Here the CDR3 reads CASSSTGETQYF. The CDR3 DNA is TGCGCCAGCAGCTCAACCGGAGAGACCCAGTACTTC. V is TRBV5-1 and J is TRBJ2-5; no clear D. The V end lost 3 bases, the J end lost 4 bases, and 7 bases lay between the germline ends. The CDR3 totals 12 residues. Germline V CDR1 and CDR2: SGHRS, YFSETQ. Looking up the rest from reference TRBV5-1 and TRBJ2-5 gives the full variable domain: KAGVTQTPRYLIKTRGQQVTLSCSPISGHRSVSWYQQTPGQGLQFLFEYFSETQRNKGNFPGRFSGRQFSNSRSEMNVSTLELGDSALYLCASSSTGETQYFGPGTRLLVL.